The next 8 T cell receptor beta chains were all read from a single sample in a study of technical replicates of blood from several donors. The protocol was immunoSEQ multiplex PCR, while the TCRdb copy is restricted to in-frame clones and leaves out a portion. The sample yields around 67,000 clones, just under 97% seen once. The source material was T cells isolated from PBMCs. The receptors derive from a human donor in good health.

The CDR3 region has the DNA TGCGCCAGCAGCCAAGAAGTTGCGACAGTGGAGCAACTGGCAGATACGCAGTATTTT. As protein: CASSQEVATVEQLADTQYF. This sequence joins TRBV4-1 and TRBJ2-3, with a weak D call TRBD1 (5 bases). This CDR3 region has 19 residues. The germline V gene has CDR1 MGHRA and CDR2 YSYEKL. V lost 0 bases to trimming and J lost 4 bases, with 23 bases between them.

The chain links TRBV11-3 to TRBJ1-2, with unresolved D. Between the trimmed V and J ends, which lost 6 bases and 12 bases, there was a span of 14 bases. From germline, CDR1 is SGHNT and CDR2 YENEEA. The CDR3 length is 11 residues. The DNA for the CDR3 is TGTGCCAGCAGTGAGAGTGAGGGCAACACCTTC. It translates to CASSESEGNTF.

This clone occurred once. The CDR3 loop reads CASRDREAGNTIYF. DNA for the CDR3: TGTGCCAGCAGGGACAGGGAAGCTGGAAACACCATATATTTT. V and J are TRBV2 and TRBJ1-3, with TRBD1 identical over 8 bases. CDR1 and CDR2 from the germline V gene are SNHLY and FYNNEI. This CDR3 has 14 residues. V gave up 6 bases and J gave up 2 bases; unmatched junction bases: 3.

This chain uses TRBV4-1 with TRBJ1-5, with 10 positions matching TRBD1. The J segment lost 4 bases and the V segment lost 3 bases, leaving 9 bases of the junction unmatched. This CDR3 region has 17 residues. Germline values: CDR1 MGHRA, CDR2 YSYEKL. For the CDR3, the DNA is TGCGCCAGCAGCCACCTACTCCGGGACAGGGGAAATCAGCCCCAGCATTTT. As protein: CASSHLLRDRGNQPQHF.

The V call is TRBV5-1, the J call TRBJ2-5; 15 nucleotides line up with TRBD2. CDR1 is SGHRS, CDR2 YFSETQ, per germline. V gave up 3 bases and J gave up 2 bases; unmatched junction bases: 8. This CDR3 has 18 residues. CDR3 sequence (DNA): TGCGCCAGCAGCTCGGGGACTAGCGGGGGGTTTTCTCAAGAGACCCAGTACTTC. This encodes CASSSGTSGGFSQETQYF. Based on the CDR3 plus reference TRBV5-1 and TRBJ2-5, the full variable domain is KAGVTQTPRYLIKTRGQQVTLSCSPISGHRSVSWYQQTPGQGLQFLFEYFSETQRNKGNFPGRFSGRQFSNSRSEMNVSTLELGDSALYLCASSSGTSGGFSQETQYFGPGTRLLVL.

The V gene is TRBV5-5, the J gene TRBJ1-1; D remains ambiguous. The CDR3 loop spans 15 amino acids. Germline CDR1 is SGHKS and CDR2 is YYEKEE (reference sequence). Trimming pared 4 bases from V and 5 bases from J, leaving 18 bases between. CDR3 sequence reads: CASSPSGGGWTEAFF. The CDR3 bases are TGTGCCAGCAGCCCCTCCGGTGGCGGTTGGACTGAAGCTTTCTTT.

The sample holds a few counts of this clone. V usage is TRBV19 and J usage is TRBJ2-5; 7 bases align to TRBD2. V dropped 2 bases and J dropped 4; count of bases not matched to a gene: 7. The CDR3 runs 15 residues. CDR1 LNHDA and CDR2 SQIVND come from the germline V gene (reference sequence). The CDR3 DNA reads TGTGCCAGTAGTATATCTAGCGGAGAGGGAGAGACCCAGTACTTC. Amino acid sequence: CASSISSGEGETQYF. The whole variable domain, remainder taken from reference TRBV19 and TRBJ2-5, is DGGITQSPKYLFRKEGQNVTLSCEQNLNHDAMYWYRQDPGQGLRLIYYSQIVNDFQKGDIAEGYSVSREKKESFPLTVTSAQKNPTAFYLCASSISSGEGETQYFGPGTRLLVL.

The rearrangement joins TRBV4-1 to TRBJ2-4, with 8 positions matching TRBD1. The CDR3 contains 18 residues. CDR1 and CDR2 (germline): MGHRA, YSYEKL. V trimming: 2 bases; J trimming: 2 bases; junction bases outside the gene matches: 11. The chain's CDR3 is CASSQILDREETKNIQYF. CDR3 DNA: TGCGCCAGCAGCCAAATACTGGACAGGGAAGAGACCAAAAACATTCAGTACTTC.